This T cell receptor (beta chain) emerged from a study of patients and donors after allogeneic stem cell transplantation. This clonotype has only a few counts. Germline values: CDR1 MGHRA, CDR2 YSYEKL. CDR3 length equals 17 residues. V was pared by 0 bases and J by 0 bases, with 4 bases of the junction left unmatched. TCRdb analysed the RT-PCR reads with MiXCR anew, one entry per CDR3 protein. The sample shows around 240,000 distinct CDR3 sequences, around an eighth of them seen only once. Specimen: blood, either unsorted or a sorted T cell fraction (not recorded which). The sequence derives from a human donor who was either an allogeneic HSCT recipient or a stem cell or donor lymphocyte infusion donor (not recorded which). It is not recorded whose cells these are; they may come from a transplant donor. The chain links TRBV4-1 to TRBJ2-2; 7 nucleotides line up with TRBD1. CDR3 DNA: TGCGCCAGCAGCCAAGATCAGCAGGGGGCGAACACCGGGGAGCTGTTTTTT. It is translated as CASSQDQQGANTGELFF.